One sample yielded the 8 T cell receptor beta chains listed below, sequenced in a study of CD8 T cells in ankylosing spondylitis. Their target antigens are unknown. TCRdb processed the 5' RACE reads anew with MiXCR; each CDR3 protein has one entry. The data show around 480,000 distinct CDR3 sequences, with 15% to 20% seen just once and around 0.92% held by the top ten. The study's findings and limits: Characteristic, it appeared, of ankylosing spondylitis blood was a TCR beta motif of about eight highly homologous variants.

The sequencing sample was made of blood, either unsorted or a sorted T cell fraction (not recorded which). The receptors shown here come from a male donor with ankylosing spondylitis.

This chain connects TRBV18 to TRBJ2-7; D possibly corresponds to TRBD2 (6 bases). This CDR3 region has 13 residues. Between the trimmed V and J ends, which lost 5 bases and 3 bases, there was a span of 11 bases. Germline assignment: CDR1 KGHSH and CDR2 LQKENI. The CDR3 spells CASSAGLGYEQYF. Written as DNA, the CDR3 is TGTGCCAGCTCAGCGGGACTTGGCTACGAGCAGTACTTC.

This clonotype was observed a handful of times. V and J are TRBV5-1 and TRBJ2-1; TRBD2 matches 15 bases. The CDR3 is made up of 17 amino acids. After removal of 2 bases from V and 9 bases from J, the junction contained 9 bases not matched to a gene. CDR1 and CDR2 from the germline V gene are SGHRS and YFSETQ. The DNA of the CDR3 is TGCGCCAGCAGCTTAGTCGGACTAGCGGGAGGGCCGGGTGAGCAGTTCTTC. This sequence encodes CASSLVGLAGGPGEQFF. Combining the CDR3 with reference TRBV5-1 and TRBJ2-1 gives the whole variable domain KAGVTQTPRYLIKTRGQQVTLSCSPISGHRSVSWYQQTPGQGLQFLFEYFSETQRNKGNFPGRFSGRQFSNSRSEMNVSTLELGDSALYLCASSLVGLAGGPGEQFFGPGTRLTVL.

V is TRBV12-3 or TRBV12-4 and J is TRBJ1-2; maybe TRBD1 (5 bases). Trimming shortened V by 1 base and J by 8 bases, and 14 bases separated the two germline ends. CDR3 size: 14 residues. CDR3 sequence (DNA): TGTGCCAGCAGTTTAGTAGGGACCGGGATAGGCTACACCTTC. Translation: CASSLVGTGIGYTF.

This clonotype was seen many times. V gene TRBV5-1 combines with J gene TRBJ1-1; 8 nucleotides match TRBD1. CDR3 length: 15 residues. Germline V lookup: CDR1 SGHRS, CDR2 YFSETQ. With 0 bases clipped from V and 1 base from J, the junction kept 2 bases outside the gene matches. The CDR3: CASSLDGQGNTEAFF. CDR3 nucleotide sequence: TGCGCCAGCAGCTTGGACGGACAGGGGAACACTGAAGCTTTCTTT.

CDR3 in DNA: TGCGCCAGCAGCCCTGCCAGACTGGACGCTCGGTCGGCTTTCTTT. Amino acids: CASSPARLDARSAFF. This chain links TRBV4-1 with TRBJ1-1; D gene unclear. With 4 bases removed from V and 11 bases from J, the gap between germline ends came to 23 bases. The V gene's germline CDR1 is MGHRA and CDR2 YSYEKL. This CDR3 region has 15 residues.

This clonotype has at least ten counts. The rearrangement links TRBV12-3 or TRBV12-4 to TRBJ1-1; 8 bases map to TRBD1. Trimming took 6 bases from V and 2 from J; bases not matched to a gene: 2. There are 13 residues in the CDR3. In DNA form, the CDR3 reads TGTGCCAGCAGGGACAGGGTCAACACTGAAGCTTTCTTT. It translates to CASRDRVNTEAFF.

CDR3 coding DNA: TGTGCCAGCAGCCCTACCGGGGGAGACACCATATATTTT. It specifies CASSPTGGDTIYF. The V gene is TRBV5-6, the J gene TRBJ1-3; maybe TRBD1 (5 bases). The CDR3 spans 13 residues. V lost 4 bases and J lost 8, with 13 bases in between. Germline lookup yields CDR1 SGHDT and CDR2 YYEEEE.

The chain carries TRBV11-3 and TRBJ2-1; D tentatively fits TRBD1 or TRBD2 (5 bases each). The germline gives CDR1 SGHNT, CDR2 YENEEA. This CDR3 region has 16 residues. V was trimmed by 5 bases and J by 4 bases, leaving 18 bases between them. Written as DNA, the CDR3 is TGTGCCAGCAGCCACACAGGTCGGGGCAGATACAATGAGCAGTTCTTC. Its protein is CASSHTGRGRYNEQFF.